The sequence of this TCR beta chain was determined in a study of blood T cell repertoires in COVID-19. Study summary: The United States, Italy and Spain provided the acute and convalescent COVID-19 samples.

Recruited during active infection, patients (from Seattle) were subsequently followed longitudinally. From germline, CDR1 is SQVTM and CDR2 ANQGSEA. CDR3 size: 14 residues. V shed 6 bases, J shed 5 bases, and the junction held 10 bases outside the gene matches. TCRdb keeps only in-frame clones here, not all; method: immunoSEQ multiplex PCR. The data hold 350,000 or so clones, with around 87% observed a single time. Sequenced input: peripheral blood. J is TRBJ2-3 and V is TRBV29-1; 8 nucleotides align to TRBD2. This TCR came from a woman under 40 with COVID-19, enrolled during active disease. CDR3 residues: CSVRLGTRRDTQYF. The CDR3 coding sequence is TGCAGCGTACGGCTGGGGACTAGAAGAGATACGCAGTATTTT.